A selection of T cell receptor beta chains follows, all from one sample in a study of blood T cell repertoires in COVID-19. Generated by immunoSEQ multiplex PCR, the TCRdb table keeps only in-frame clones and is missing some. The sample includes roughly 300,000 clones, 83% of them seen just once. The sequencing sample was made of peripheral blood. The receptors were gathered from a woman aged 45 to 65 who had recovered from COVID-19. CDR3s include the opening cysteine and the closing phenylalanine or tryptophan. The order of the fields is J gene, V gene, clone size, D gene, CDR3 protein, CDR3 DNA. D genes are given only for firm matches. Clone size is stated in some rows and not others, as once, few, many or a class when expanded.

TRBJ2-7	TRBV4-2	once	TRBD2	CASSQATSGPYEQYF	TGTGCCAGCAGCCAAGCTACTAGCGGACCCTACGAGCAGTACTTC
TRBJ2-2	TRBV10-3	.	TRBD1	CAISGTGGSGELFF	TGTGCCATCAGTGGGACAGGGGGATCCGGGGAGCTGTTTTTT
TRBJ2-7	TRBV2	.	.	CASSVGTPTWAQYF	TGTGCCAGCAGTGTCGGTACCCCCACTTGGGCGCAGTACTTC
TRBJ1-1	TRBV27	once	.	CASSLSRGVLGTEAFF	TGTGCCAGCAGTTTATCGCGGGGGGTCCTGGGCACTGAAGCTTTCTTT
TRBJ2-2	TRBV5-5	.	TRBD1	CASSSGTANTGELFF	TGTGCCAGCAGCTCCGGGACAGCCAACACCGGGGAGCTGTTTTTT
TRBJ1-3	TRBV28	.	.	CASSLGSGSGNTIYF	TGTGCCAGCAGTTTAGGTTCAGGGTCTGGAAACACCATATATTTT
TRBJ2-4	TRBV29-1	.	TRBD1	CSGAEGAGDIQYF	TGCAGCGGCGCTGAGGGGGCAGGGGACATTCAGTACTTC
TRBJ2-5	TRBV4-2	once	TRBD2	CASSQGISGGETQYF	TGTGCCAGCAGCCAAGGGATTAGCGGGGGGGAGACCCAGTACTTC
TRBJ2-7	TRBV10-3	.	TRBD1	CAISESLLMAGGIPYEQYF	TGTGCCATCAGTGAGTCTTTATTGATGGCAGGGGGTATCCCCTACGAGCAGTACTTC
TRBJ2-3	TRBV3-1/TRBV3-2	.	TRBD1	CASSQEDRGTGLVDTDTQYF	TGTGCCAGCAGCCAAGAGGACAGGGGAACAGGACTAGTGGACACAGATACGCAGTATTTT
TRBJ1-2	TRBV10-3	once	.	CAIQGGGFDGYTF	TGTGCCATCCAAGGGGGTGGGTTCGATGGCTACACCTTC
TRBJ2-2	TRBV7-3	.	.	CASSRIGGDRTGELFF	TGTGCCAGCAGCCGGATCGGCGGTGATCGCACCGGGGAGCTGTTTTTT
TRBJ2-3	TRBV19	.	.	CASSIVGTSTDTQYF	TGTGCCAGTAGTATAGTGGGGACTAGCACAGATACGCAGTATTTT
TRBJ1-1	TRBV7-3	.	.	CASSFSTGNTEAFF	TGTGCCAGCAGCTTCTCTACAGGGAACACTGAAGCTTTCTTT
TRBJ2-5	TRBV11-2	.	.	CASSLSGQETQYF	TGTGCCAGCAGCTTGTCCGGCCAAGAGACCCAGTACTTC
TRBJ1-1	TRBV6-5	.	TRBD1	CASGDSLNTEAFF	TGTGCCAGTGGGGACAGTTTGAACACTGAAGCTTTCTTT
TRBJ2-7	TRBV11-1	.	TRBD2	CASGPGLAGFYEQYF	TGTGCCAGCGGGCCGGGACTAGCGGGATTCTACGAGCAGTACTTC
TRBJ2-7	TRBV5-4	.	.	CASSLSTTYEQYF	TGTGCCAGCAGCTTGTCAACAACCTACGAGCAGTACTTC
TRBJ1-5	TRBV27	.	.	CASSFLGGGTGQPQHF	TGTGCCAGCAGTTTTCTGGGCGGGGGCACAGGTCAGCCCCAGCATTTT
TRBJ2-5	TRBV7-9	.	TRBD2	CASSWTSAETQYF	TGTGCCAGCAGCTGGACTAGCGCAGAGACCCAGTACTTC
TRBJ1-1	TRBV2	.	.	CASTRDKMNTEAFF	TGTGCCAGCACCAGGGACAAAATGAACACTGAAGCTTTCTTT
TRBJ1-2	TRBV5-1	.	.	CASSLEQNSNYGYTF	TGCGCCAGCAGCTTGGAACAGAACTCTAACTATGGCTACACCTTC
TRBJ2-2	TRBV19	.	TRBD1	CASSTGTGVITGELFF	TGTGCCAGTAGTACGGGGACAGGGGTTATCACCGGGGAGCTGTTTTTT
TRBJ2-1	TRBV7-3	.	TRBD2	CASSNTGTSGSMFF	TGTGCCAGCAGCAACACCGGGACTAGCGGGAGTATGTTCTTC
TRBJ2-1	TRBV28	.	TRBD2	CASRGLDGDPYNEQFF	TGTGCCAGCAGAGGACTAGATGGGGACCCCTACAATGAGCAGTTCTTC
TRBJ2-5	TRBV6-6	.	.	CASRGGAGARGETQYF	TGTGCCAGCAGGGGAGGGGCAGGGGCGAGGGGAGAGACCCAGTACTTC
TRBJ2-1	TRBV14	.	TRBD2	CASSQMTASGRRSYNEQFF	TGTGCCAGCAGCCAAATGACAGCTAGCGGGAGGCGCTCCTACAATGAGCAGTTCTTC